These T cell receptor beta chains were read from a single sample in a study of OX40 agonist ivuxolimab in advanced cancers. Using immunoSEQ multiplex PCR, the repertoire was profiled, and TCRdb retains in-frame clones only, with some absent. The repertoire has 60,000 to 70,000 clones, roughly 82% of them found once; the top ten carry about 1.7%. This sample comprised CD4+ or CD8+ T cells sorted from blood, obtained in a trial of the OX40 agonist ivuxolimab. The receptors derive from an adult with an advanced solid tumor such as melanoma, head and neck, liver or kidney cancer. Both conserved end residues are part of each CDR3. D genes are given only for firm matches. The size entry is marked missing in some rows and otherwise reads once, few, many or a size class.

TRBV6-1	-	TRBJ2-4	-	CASSERTVLAKNIQYF	TGTGCCAGCAGTGAACGTACAGTTCTAGCCAAAAACATTCAGTACTTC
TRBV7-2	-	TRBJ2-7	-	CASSLASDANSYEQYF	TGTGCCAGCAGCTTAGCGTCTGATGCCAACTCCTACGAGCAGTACTTC
TRBV10-3	few	TRBJ1-2	-	CAISPGPLVGYTF	TGTGCCATCAGTCCGGGGCCCTTAGTGGGCTACACCTTC
TRBV5-4	-	TRBJ2-3	-	CASSLDIEDTQYF	TGTGCCAGCAGCTTGGATATCGAGGATACGCAGTATTTT
TRBV7-2	-	TRBJ2-2	-	CASSLGGLAGELFF	TGTGCCAGCAGCTTAGGGGGGCTCGCCGGGGAGCTGTTTTTT
TRBV7-2	-	TRBJ2-7	TRBD1	CASSLGTRGKYEQYF	TGTGCCAGCAGCTTAGGGACCAGGGGGAAATACGAGCAGTACTTC
TRBV11-2	-	TRBJ2-1	TRBD1	CASSSVKDRGNNEQFF	TGTGCCAGCAGCTCTGTTAAGGACAGGGGAAACAATGAGCAGTTCTTC
TRBV30	-	TRBJ1-2	-	CAWTLGTTRTTYGYTF	TGTGCCTGGACCCTAGGGACTACCCGGACTACTTATGGCTACACCTTC
TRBV6-5	-	TRBJ2-2	-	CASRLGGAGELFF	TGTGCCAGCAGGCTAGGGGGGGCCGGGGAGCTGTTTTTT
TRBV28	-	TRBJ2-7	-	CASSAALGTYEQYF	TGTGCCAGCAGCGCAGCCCTGGGAACCTACGAGCAGTACTTC
TRBV4-1	-	TRBJ1-1	-	CASSQETSLGGVTEAFF	TGCGCCAGCAGCCAAGAAACGTCACTCGGGGGCGTCACTGAAGCTTTCTTT
TRBV6-1	-	TRBJ2-7	-	CASSVTGGFSYEQYF	TGTGCCAGCAGTGTGACAGGAGGGTTCTCCTACGAGCAGTACTTC
TRBV9	-	TRBJ2-5	TRBD1	CASSVSGQGAQETQYF	TGTGCCAGCAGCGTATCAGGACAGGGGGCTCAAGAGACCCAGTACTTC
TRBV18	-	TRBJ2-3	TRBD1	CASLRTGGTDTQYF	TGTGCCAGCTTAAGGACAGGGGGCACAGATACGCAGTATTTT